The 9 T cell receptor beta chains below come from one sample, sequenced in a study of shared clonotypes between healthy human individuals. The assay was immunoSEQ multiplex PCR, and TCRdb's table has in-frame clones only and misses some. The sample has about 2.1 million clones, over 85% seen once; the top ten hold less than 2%. As defined, naive CD8 cells were CD45RO-negative and positively selected for CCR7, with terminally differentiated effector memory CD45RA+ cells excluded. The sequencing input was naive CD8+ T cells from PBMCs. The receptors shown here come from a man aged 18 to 29 in good health. Some clones in this sample may be carry-over from other donors' samples.

The genes are TRBV4-1 and TRBJ2-7; 8 positions match TRBD2. From germline, CDR1 is MGHRA and CDR2 YSYEKL. The CDR3 length is 16 residues. V was clipped by 0 bases and J by 4 bases; unmatched bases: 8. The CDR3 DNA is TGCGCCAGCAGCCAAGAGGGAGGGAAGCGGGAGTACGAGCAGTACTTC. Amino acids: CASSQEGGKREYEQYF.

This chain connects TRBV10-3 to TRBJ1-5; unclear D gene. Germline V gene sequence: CDR1 ENHRY, CDR2 SYGVKD. This CDR3 contains 17 residues. With 2 bases removed from V and 0 bases from J, the gap between germline ends came to 14 bases. In DNA, the CDR3 is TGTGCCATCAGTGAGGAGAGGGTGAAGATTAGCAATCAGCCCCAGCATTTT. Its translation is CAISEERVKISNQPQHF.

This chain joins TRBV7-6 and TRBJ2-2; 10 bases fit TRBD1. V trimming: 4 bases; J trimming: 6 bases; junction bases outside the gene matches: 14. The CDR3 is 18 amino acids. Germline V lookup: CDR1 SGHVS, CDR2 FNYEAQ. DNA for the CDR3: TGTGCCAGCAGCTACTACCTCATGACAGGGGGCAACGCCGGGGAGCTGTTTTTT. It is translated as CASSYYLMTGGNAGELFF.

A few counts support this clone. This sequence joins TRBV7-9 and TRBJ1-1; perhaps TRBD1 as D (5 bases). This CDR3 is 14 amino acids long. CDR1 and CDR2 from the germline V gene are SEHNR and FQNEAQ (reference sequence). V lost 5 bases and J 0 bases, leaving 10 bases between the germline ends. The CDR3: CASSPTDMNTEAFF. The DNA of the CDR3 is TGTGCCAGCAGCCCGACAGACATGAACACTGAAGCTTTCTTT.

The chain links TRBV30 to TRBJ2-7, with 7 bases identical to TRBD2. CDR1 is GTSNPN, CDR2 SVGIG, per germline (reference sequence). The CDR3 loop spans 14 amino acids. J was trimmed by 2 bases and V by 8 bases; bases with no gene match: 12. CDR3 protein: CAGDGASGPYEQYF. CDR3 DNA: TGTGCCGGGGACGGGGCTAGCGGACCCTACGAGCAGTACTTC. Full variable domain (remainder filled in from reference TRBV30 and TRBJ2-7): SQTIHQWPATLVQPVGSPLSLECTVEGTSNPNLYWYRQAAGRGLQLLFYSVGIGQISSEVPQNLSASRPQDRQFILSSKKLLLSDSGFYLCAGDGASGPYEQYFGPGTRLTVT.

This chain connects TRBV4-3 to TRBJ2-6, with D perhaps being TRBD1 or TRBD2 (5 bases each). The CDR3 is 16 residues long. Germline lookup yields CDR1 LGHNA and CDR2 YSLEER. V was clipped by 1 base and J by 0 bases, with 7 bases between them. The CDR3: CASSQGGSSGANVLTF. CDR3 coding DNA: TGCGCCAGCAGCCAAGGGGGGAGCTCTGGGGCCAACGTCCTGACTTTC.

The chain employs TRBV30 and TRBJ1-1, with D unclear. V was cut by 0 bases and J by 1 base, with 6 bases left in between. The CDR3 covers 13 residues. In germline, CDR1 is GTSNPN, CDR2 SVGIG (reference sequence). CDR3 bases: TGTGCCTGGAGTGTACGGGAGAACACTGAAGCTTTCTTT. Amino acid sequence: CAWSVRENTEAFF.

V usage is TRBV11-2 and J usage is TRBJ1-5, with a tentative D call TRBD1 (5 bases). The germline V gene encodes CDR1 SGHAT and CDR2 FQNNGV. The V and J ends lost 5 bases and 3 bases respectively, with 20 bases between them. The CDR3 contains 17 residues. The CDR3 bases are TGTGCCAGCAGCCAGGGTCCAGTACCCTCGCCCAATCAGCCCCAGCATTTT. Its protein is CASSQGPVPSPNQPQHF.

CDR3 DNA: TGTGCCAGCAGCTTAAGCTTCGGACAGGGTGGGGGGTATGGCTACACCTTC. Residues: CASSLSFGQGGGYGYTF. V usage is TRBV7-6 and J usage is TRBJ1-2; the match to TRBD1 covers 8 bases. The V gene end was trimmed by 2 bases and the J gene end by 5 bases; junction bases not matched to a gene: 13. The CDR3 sequence is 17 residues long. Germline CDR1 and CDR2: SGHVS and FNYEAQ.